This T cell receptor beta chain was documented in a study of T cells after yellow fever vaccination. Using its own MiXCR run on the 5' RACE reads, TCRdb lists one record per CDR3 protein. The top ten hold less than 20% of the sample, which has around 400,000 distinct CDR3 sequences, 11% seen once. The CDR3 runs to 13 residues. The V gene's germline CDR1 is MGHRA and CDR2 YSYEKL. The J segment lost 10 bases and the V segment lost 4 bases, leaving 7 bases of the junction unmatched. The receptor comes from a man between 18 and 29 years old who received the YFV17D yellow fever vaccine. The sequences come from PBMCs, collected on the day of the first yellow fever vaccination. The genes are TRBV4-1 and TRBJ2-7; 10 positions match TRBD2. The CDR3: CASSLGTSDFQYF. CDR3 nucleotide sequence: TGCGCCAGCAGCCTGGGGACTAGCGACTTCCAGTACTTC.